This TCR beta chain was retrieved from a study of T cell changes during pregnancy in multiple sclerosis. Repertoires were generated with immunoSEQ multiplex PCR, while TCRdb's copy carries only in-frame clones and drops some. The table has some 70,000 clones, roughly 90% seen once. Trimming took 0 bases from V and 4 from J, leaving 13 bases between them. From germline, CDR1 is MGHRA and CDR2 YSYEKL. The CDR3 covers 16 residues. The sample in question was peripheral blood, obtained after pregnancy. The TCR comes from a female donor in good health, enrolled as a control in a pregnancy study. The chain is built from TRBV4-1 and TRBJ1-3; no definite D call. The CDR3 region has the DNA TGCGCCAGCAGCCAAGATACGAGGGATGCAGGAAACACCATATATTTT. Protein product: CASSQDTRDAGNTIYF.